These 5 T cell receptor gamma chains were sequenced from one sample in a study of gamma delta lymphoproliferative disorders and STAT genes. TCRdb re-processed the multiplex PCR reads via CATT. The sample consists of 2,500 or so gamma-chain clones, 9% to 12% of them appearing once. The receptor sequences were amplified from genomic DNA of peripheral blood mononuclear cells. The sequenced sample was blood. All receptors come from a human donor in good health.

This clone is medium-sized within its sample. The chain joins TRGV9 to TRGJ1 or TRGJ2. Since TCRdb gives no J gene, matching the DNA to germline was used here to assign it. The CDR3 is made up of 13 amino acids. Unmatched junction bases numbered 5, after V lost 6 bases and J lost 0 bases. CDR1 and CDR2 (germline): GITISATS, ISYDGTV (reference sequence). CDR3 DNA sequence: TGTGCCTTGTGGCCTCCGAATTATTATAAGAAACTCTTT. It is translated as CALWPPNYYKKLF.

This clone is medium-sized in the sample. The J gene is TRGJ1 or TRGJ2, the V gene TRGV2. TCRdb records no J gene; here it was assigned by comparing the DNA to germline. Germline V gene data show CDR1 as EGSNGY and CDR2 as YDSYNSKV. J gave up 6 bases and V 0 bases, and 5 bases lay outside the gene matches. This CDR3 has 13 amino acids. The CDR3 bases are TGTGCCACCTGGGACGGGCCGTCTTATAAGAAACTCTTT. Translation: CATWDGPSYKKLF.

In this sample, this clone is medium-sized. The chain is built from TRGV2 and TRGJ1 or TRGJ2. No J segment appears in TCRdb, so it was assigned here by matching the sequence to germline. This CDR3 is 16 amino acids long. The germline CDR1 and CDR2 sequences are EGSNGY and YDSYNSKV. Trimming cost V 1 base and J 2 bases; bases outside gene matches: 11. For the CDR3, the DNA is TGTGCCACCTGGGACGGTCCATTCTTACATTATTATAAGAAACTCTTT. Protein: CATWDGPFLHYYKKLF.

This clone is medium-sized. Other DNA sequences in this specimen translate into the identical CDR3. The chain joins TRGV9 to TRGJP. TCRdb gives no J gene; it was assigned here by matching the DNA to germline. V lost 1 base to trimming and J lost 7 bases; unmatched junction nucleotides: 4. The CDR3 loop spans 16 amino acids. Germline values: CDR1 GITISATS, CDR2 ISYDGTV (reference sequence). The CDR3 bases are TGTGCCTTGTGGGAGGTAAGGGAGTTGGGCAAAAAAATCAAGGTATTT. This translates into CALWEVRELGKKIKVF.

By sample fraction, this clone is medium-sized. This rearrangement joins TRGV8 to TRGJ1 or TRGJ2. TCRdb lists no J gene, so it was determined here by aligning the DNA to germline. The germline gives CDR1 VENAVY, CDR2 YDSYNSRV. V was clipped by 2 bases and J by 5 bases; unmatched bases: 3. CDR3 size: 12 residues. CDR3 residues: CATWDTNYKKLF. CDR3 DNA sequence: TGTGCCACCTGGGATACTAATTATAAGAAACTCTTT.